These 16 T cell receptor beta chains share one sample of origin, sequenced in a study of cytomegalovirus exposure and HLA in healthy donors (dated by TCRdb to the late 2010s). The method behind the library was the immunoSEQ multiplex PCR assay. For the multiplex PCR, a mixture combining 60 forward primers for TCR Vbeta segments and 13 reverse primers for TCR Jbeta segments was used. In its TCRdb copy, this immuneACCESS table keeps in-frame sequences only and misses some clones. Where compared with another copy, unresolved V genes explain less than half of these, and the others have no known cause. This sample lists fewer than 150,000 clones; about 79% were detected once. Of the sample, over 2.5% is held by the ten largest clones. The sequenced sample consisted of PBMCs. These receptors were obtained from a male donor in good health and CMV-seronegative.

This clone has only one observation. The genes are TRBV18 and TRBJ1-2, with D tentatively TRBD1 (5 bases). Germline CDR1 KGHSH, CDR2 LQKENI. The V end was cut by 2 bases, the J end by 3 bases, with 13 bases between. CDR3 length equals 15 residues. The CDR3 region is CASSPRQGVHYGYTF. The DNA for the CDR3 is TGTGCCAGCTCACCAAGACAAGGGGTACACTATGGCTACACCTTC.

The rearrangement links TRBV6-6 to TRBJ2-3; tentatively, D is TRBD2 (6 bases). V was pared by 5 bases and J by 0 bases, with 15 bases between. The CDR3 sequence is 16 residues long. In germline, CDR1 is MNHNY, CDR2 SVGAGI (reference sequence). The CDR3 sequence: CASSPNPGLSTDTQYF. CDR3 in DNA: TGTGCCAGCAGTCCCAATCCGGGACTCAGCACAGATACGCAGTATTTT.

The V and J genes are TRBV6-5 and TRBJ2-2; weak D call: TRBD2 (5 bases). The germline V and J ends were trimmed by 2 bases and 6 bases, with 7 bases remaining between them. Germline V lookup: CDR1 MNHEY, CDR2 SVGAGI. CDR3 length: 13 residues. In DNA, the CDR3 is TGTGCCAGCAGTTACCGGGGTGCCGGGGAGCTGTTTTTT. It is translated as CASSYRGAGELFF.

The rearrangement joins TRBV5-1 to TRBJ1-5; D gene uncertain. This CDR3 contains 15 residues. Germline CDR1 is SGHRS and CDR2 is YFSETQ. The V gene lost 0 bases and the J gene lost 3 bases, with 10 bases spanning the gap. The DNA of the CDR3 is TGCGCCAGCAGCTTGGGCGGCATCCCCAATCAGCCCCAGCATTTT. It yields the protein CASSLGGIPNQPQHF.

V and J are TRBV4-2 and TRBJ1-5; 7 bases are shared with TRBD1. V shed 1 base, J shed 5 bases, and the junction held 5 bases outside the gene matches. The CDR3 is made up of 15 amino acids. Germline V gene data show CDR1 as LGHNA and CDR2 as YNFKEQ. This CDR3 reads CASSQGGTVDQPQHF. In nucleotides, the CDR3 is TGTGCCAGCAGCCAAGGGGGGACAGTCGATCAGCCCCAGCATTTT.

The chain links TRBV30 to TRBJ1-5; the D gene is possibly TRBD1 (6 bases). Germline CDR1 is GTSNPN and CDR2 is SVGIG (reference sequence). V was pared by 1 base and J by 5 bases, with 9 bases between. This CDR3 is built from 13 residues. The CDR3 nucleotides are TGTGCCTGGAGTGCACAGGGAGATCAGCCCCAGCATTTT. As protein: CAWSAQGDQPQHF.

This clone was detected only once. J is TRBJ1-5 and V is TRBV4-2; tentative D call: TRBD1 (5 bases). CDR1 and CDR2 (germline): LGHNA, YNFKEQ. Trimming took off 0 bases at V and 7 bases at J, with 13 bases between the two ends. The CDR3 consists of 15 residues. The CDR3 DNA sequence: TGTGCCAGCAGCCAAGAAGGGCAAGGGGTGCAGCCCCAGCATTTT. Protein sequence: CASSQEGQGVQPQHF.

This chain connects TRBV27 to TRBJ1-2, with 8 nucleotides matching TRBD1. After removal of 7 bases from V and 7 bases from J, the junction contained 5 bases not matched to a gene. Germline V gives CDR1 MNHEY, CDR2 SMNVEV (reference sequence). The CDR3 runs 12 residues. CDR3 residues: CASTSGGSGYTF. CDR3 nucleotides: TGTGCCAGCACTTCAGGGGGCTCTGGCTACACCTTC.

The chain recombines TRBV6-4 with TRBJ2-1; weak D call: TRBD2 (5 bases). Germline V CDR1 and CDR2: MRHNA, SNTAGT. V gave up 2 bases and J gave up 0 bases, with 8 bases separating them. CDR3 length equals 15 residues. CDR3 residues: CASSDEAASYNEQFF. Written as DNA, the CDR3 is TGTGCCAGCAGTGACGAAGCGGCCTCCTACAATGAGCAGTTCTTC.

This clone has a handful of counts. The chain combines TRBV5-1 with TRBJ1-4; a weak D match, TRBD1 (5 bases). CDR1 and CDR2 from the germline V gene are SGHRS and YFSETQ. V was pared by 3 bases and J by 0 bases, with 9 bases between. This CDR3 has 15 amino acids. Written as DNA, the CDR3 is TGCGCCAGCAGCTCCGGGGGAACAACTAATGAAAAACTGTTTTTT. Translating it yields CASSSGGTTNEKLFF.

CDR3 nucleotide sequence: TGTGCCTGGAAGATTGGGGCCACTGAAGCTTTCTTT. Encoded protein: CAWKIGATEAFF. The gene calls are TRBV30 and TRBJ1-1; D perhaps matches TRBD1 (5 bases). The V gene lost 4 bases and the J gene lost 4 bases, with 10 bases spanning the gap. The germline V gene encodes CDR1 GTSNPN and CDR2 SVGIG (reference sequence). This CDR3 has 12 residues.

V usage is TRBV9 and J usage is TRBJ1-2, with D perhaps TRBD1 (5 bases). Per the germline V gene, CDR1 is SGDLS and CDR2 is YYNGEE. CDR3 size: 18 residues. V lost 6 bases and J 4 bases, leaving 28 bases between the germline ends. CDR3 DNA: TGTGCCAGCACTTACTACCACAGTCAGACAGCCATTCCCTATGGCTACACCTTC. Its protein is CASTYYHSQTAIPYGYTF. The whole variable domain, filled in from reference TRBV9 and TRBJ1-2, reads DSGVTQTPKHLITATGQRVTLRCSPRSGDLSVYWYQQSLDQGLQFLIQYYNGEERAKGNILERFSAQQFPDLHSELNLSSLELGDSALYFCASTYYHSQTAIPYGYTFGSGTRLTVV.

This clone was observed a single time. The chain is built from TRBV5-1 and TRBJ1-1, with a tentative D call TRBD1 (5 bases). This CDR3 is built from 18 residues. With 1 base removed from V and 2 bases from J, the gap between germline ends came to 21 bases. Germline V gene lookup returns CDR1 SGHRS and CDR2 YFSETQ. The chain's CDR3 is CASSLLGSPAGGNTEAFF. The CDR3 DNA reads as TGCGCCAGCAGCTTGCTAGGGTCCCCAGCCGGGGGAAACACTGAAGCTTTCTTT.

The rearrangement links TRBV5-6 to TRBJ2-7, with D tentatively TRBD2 (7 bases). Trimming removed 5 bases at V and 3 bases at J, with 18 bases between. Germline loops: CDR1 SGHDT, CDR2 YYEEEE. This CDR3 spans 15 amino acids. CDR3 in DNA: TGTGCCAGCAGTCTAGGGGGGGGGCAGTTCTACGAGCAGTACTTC. Residues: CASSLGGGQFYEQYF.

The chain carries TRBV7-2 and TRBJ2-7; tentatively, D is TRBD2 (5 bases). Trimming took off 1 base at V and 5 bases at J, with 9 bases between the two ends. The CDR3 spans 13 residues. Per the germline V gene, CDR1 is SGHTA and CDR2 is FQGNSA. The CDR3, as DNA: TGTGCCAGCAGCTTAGTTTGGACTGACGAGCAGTACTTC. Translation: CASSLVWTDEQYF.

The chain has TRBV27 and TRBJ2-7, with a possible D match to TRBD1 (6 bases). This CDR3 contains 15 residues. The germline gives CDR1 MNHEY, CDR2 SMNVEV (reference sequence). V dropped 5 bases and J dropped 1 base, with 15 bases sitting between them. In DNA, the CDR3 is TGTGCCAGCAGTACCTCGGACAGCAAATCCTACGAGCAGTACTTC. It is translated as CASSTSDSKSYEQYF.